One and the same sample provided the 6 T cell receptor beta chains below, sequenced in a study of blood T cells in healthy people across ages. A J-beta primer mix and a sample-barcoded 5' primer were used in a second PCR of about 7 to 11 cycles. TCRdb analysed the 5' RACE reads with MiXCR anew, one entry per CDR3 protein. The sample lists some 860,000 distinct CDR3 sequences; roughly three fifths were seen once. Sequencing was carried out using blood. The origin of the receptors is a man aged 40-49 years in good health.

The gene calls are TRBV6-2 or TRBV6-3 and TRBJ1-5; maybe TRBD1 (5 bases). V was trimmed by 2 bases and J by 0 bases, leaving 11 bases between them. The CDR3 length is 16 residues. CDR1 is MNHEY and CDR2 is SVGEGT in the germline V gene. In nucleotides, the CDR3 is TGTGCCAGCAGTTACCCAGCAGGGAATAGCAATCAGCCCCAGCATTTT. Protein: CASSYPAGNSNQPQHF.

The chain links TRBV28 to TRBJ1-4; D not resolved. The V end was cut by 2 bases, the J end by 11 bases, with 15 bases between. This CDR3 contains 14 residues. Germline CDR1 and CDR2: MDHEN and SYDVKM. In nucleotides, the CDR3 is TGTGCCAGCAGTTTAAGGAGTCTGGGCCTCAAACTGTTTTTT. This gives the protein CASSLRSLGLKLFF. The complete variable domain, with remaining parts taken from reference TRBV28 and TRBJ1-4, reads DVKVTQSSRYLVKRTGEKVFLECVQDMDHENMFWYRQDPGLGLRLIYFSYDVKMKEKGDIPEGYSVSREKKERFSLILESASTNQTSMYLCASSLRSLGLKLFFGSGTQLSVL.

The chain uses TRBV5-1 and TRBJ1-5; possibly TRBD1 for D (5 bases). The CDR3 is made up of 14 amino acids. CDR1 is SGHRS and CDR2 is YFSETQ in the germline V gene. V was cut by 4 bases and J by 5 bases, with 13 bases left in between. The CDR3 nucleotides are TGCGCCAGCAGCCCGGGGGGGAGAGATCAGCCCCAGCATTTT. Translating it yields CASSPGGRDQPQHF.

The V call is TRBV2, the J call TRBJ2-3; D may be TRBD2 (7 bases). Trimming removed 7 bases from V and 5 bases from J, with 16 bases in between. This CDR3 has 14 amino acids. Germline CDR1 SNHLY, CDR2 FYNNEI. The CDR3 DNA is TGTGCCAGCAAAGCACAGGGAGGGATAGATACGCAGTATTTT. Residues: CASKAQGGIDTQYF. The complete variable domain, with remaining parts taken from reference TRBV2 and TRBJ2-3, reads EPEVTQTPSHQVTQMGQEVILRCVPISNHLYFYWYRQILGQKVEFLVSFYNNEISEKSEIFDDQFSVERPDGSNFTLKIRSTKLEDSAMYFCASKAQGGIDTQYFGPGTRLTVL.

The CDR3 spells CASSSPGAPKGETQYF. For the CDR3, the DNA is TGTGCCAGCAGCTCTCCCGGGGCCCCGAAGGGAGAGACCCAGTACTTC. The rearrangement joins TRBV28 to TRBJ2-5; D tentatively fits TRBD1 or TRBD2 (5 bases each). V was clipped by 6 bases and J by 4 bases, with 21 bases between them. The length of the CDR3 is 16 residues. In germline, CDR1 is MDHEN, CDR2 SYDVKM. The entire variable domain, with the rest obtained from reference TRBV28 and TRBJ2-5, is as follows: DVKVTQSSRYLVKRTGEKVFLECVQDMDHENMFWYRQDPGLGLRLIYFSYDVKMKEKGDIPEGYSVSREKKERFSLILESASTNQTSMYLCASSSPGAPKGETQYFGPGTRLLVL.

There are a few counts of this clonotype. The chain employs TRBV12-3 or TRBV12-4 and TRBJ2-5; tentatively, D is TRBD2 (7 bases). The CDR3 runs to 13 residues. V lost 5 bases and J 3 bases, leaving 10 bases between the germline ends. CDR3 sequence reads: CASSQGGEETQYF. The CDR3 DNA reads as TGTGCCAGCAGTCAAGGGGGGGAAGAGACCCAGTACTTC.